Listed here are 26 T cell receptor beta chains from one sample, sequenced in a study of shared clonotypes between healthy human individuals. TCRdb's copy holds only in-frame clones and misses some; the assay was immunoSEQ multiplex PCR. The sample records roughly 2,000,000 clones, about 93% being singletons. Naive CD8 cells lacked CD45RO, underwent positive selection for CCR7 and left out terminally differentiated effector memory CD45RA+ cells. Source material: naive CD8+ T cells from PBMCs. These receptor sequences come from a man aged 18 to 30 in good health. Some clones in this sample may be carry-over from other donors' samples.

The J gene is TRBJ2-7, the V gene TRBV9; TRBD2 aligns across 12 bases. Germline-derived CDR1 and CDR2 are SGDLS and YYNGEE. CDR3 size: 15 residues. V was clipped by 4 bases and J by 3 bases; unmatched bases: 5. CDR3 in DNA: TGTGCCAGCAGCCCCCGGACTAGCGGGAACTACGAGCAGTACTTC. Translating gives CASSPRTSGNYEQYF.

Here the CDR3 reads CASSRDGPDGELFF. The DNA of the CDR3 is TGCGCCAGCAGCCGAGACGGGCCCGACGGGGAGCTGTTTTTT. The chain recombines TRBV4-1 with TRBJ2-2; no clear D gene. The CDR3 totals 14 residues. CDR1 MGHRA and CDR2 YSYEKL come from the germline V gene. V lost 4 bases, J lost 7 bases, and 13 bases lay in between.

The gene calls are TRBV13 and TRBJ2-3; 9 nucleotides agree with TRBD1. The V gene end was trimmed by 4 bases and the J gene end by 0 bases; junction bases not matched to a gene: 8. Germline V lookup: CDR1 PRHDT, CDR2 FYEKMQ (reference sequence). CDR3 length: 17 amino acids. The CDR3 region is CASSSAGTGKSTDTQYF. For the CDR3, the DNA is TGTGCCAGCAGCTCTGCCGGGACAGGGAAGAGCACAGATACGCAGTATTTT.

This chain connects TRBV10-3 to TRBJ2-7, with 10 bases fitting TRBD1. V gave up 0 bases and J gave up 2 bases; unmatched junction bases: 7. The CDR3 has 17 residues. Looked up from germline, CDR1 is ENHRY and CDR2 is SYGVKD. CDR3 residues: CAISESILGQGAYEQYF. In DNA, the CDR3 is TGTGCCATCAGTGAGTCGATCTTAGGACAGGGGGCCTACGAGCAGTACTTC.

V gene TRBV27 combines with J gene TRBJ1-2; 7 bases agree with TRBD1. This CDR3 is built from 11 residues. From germline, CDR1 is MNHEY and CDR2 SMNVEV (reference sequence). J was trimmed by 8 bases and V by 10 bases; bases with no gene match: 7. Here the CDR3 DNA reads TGTGCCACCAGACAGGGTTTGGGCTACACCTTC. It encodes CATRQGLGYTF.

Only one count was recorded for this clone. The chain uses TRBV27 and TRBJ2-5, with a weak D call TRBD1 (7 bases). CDR1 MNHEY and CDR2 SMNVEV come from the germline V gene (reference sequence). This CDR3 spans 15 amino acids. The V end was cut by 8 bases, the J end by 4 bases, with 20 bases between. The CDR3: CASGGRGGVRETQYF. In DNA form, the CDR3 reads TGTGCCAGCGGGGGGAGAGGGGGCGTTCGAGAGACCCAGTACTTC.

The CDR3 loop reads CAISDPWNRSSGNTIYF. The DNA for the CDR3 is TGTGCCATCAGTGACCCGTGGAACCGGAGCTCTGGAAACACCATATATTTT. This chain joins TRBV10-3 and TRBJ1-3; D unresolved. The CDR3 has 17 residues. The germline V gene encodes CDR1 ENHRY and CDR2 SYGVKD. With 3 bases removed from V and 0 bases from J, the gap between germline ends came to 15 bases.

V gene TRBV2 combines with J gene TRBJ1-2, with 7 bases lining up with TRBD1. Trimming removed 8 bases from V and 4 bases from J; junction bases left unmatched: 7. Germline V gene data show CDR1 as SNHLY and CDR2 as FYNNEI. This CDR3 region has 13 residues. The CDR3 loop reads CASQGQHPYGYTF. The CDR3 region has the DNA TGTGCCAGCCAGGGACAGCATCCCTATGGCTACACCTTC.

CDR3 sequence (DNA): TGTGCCAGCAGCGCCCCAGGACAGTTTGGGAACGAGCAGTACTTC. This sequence encodes CASSAPGQFGNEQYF. The J gene is TRBJ2-7, the V gene TRBV7-9; TRBD1 is a possible D gene (6 bases). Germline V gene sequence: CDR1 SEHNR, CDR2 FQNEAQ (reference sequence). There are 15 residues in the CDR3. V shed 5 bases and J shed 5 bases, with 19 bases lying between them. The whole variable domain, filled in from reference TRBV7-9 and TRBJ2-7, reads DTGVSQNPRHKITKRGQNVTFRCDPISEHNRLYWYRQTLGQGPEFLTYFQNEAQLEKSRLLSDRFSAERPKGSFSTLEIQRTEQGDSAMYLCASSAPGQFGNEQYFGPGTRLTVT.

This clone showed up just once. The V call is TRBV7-6, the J call TRBJ2-5; D gene unclear. The CDR3 loop spans 14 amino acids. The V end lost 5 bases, the J end lost 9 bases, and 19 bases lay between the germline ends. Germline V gene lookup returns CDR1 SGHVS and CDR2 FNYEAQ. The CDR3 region is CASSPGSLKGPQYF. CDR3 nucleotides: TGTGCCAGCAGCCCCGGGTCATTAAAAGGGCCCCAGTACTTC.

The chain joins TRBV4-1 to TRBJ1-1, with D perhaps matching TRBD1 (5 bases). Trimming removed 1 base from V and 1 base from J, with 10 bases in between. The germline V gene has CDR1 MGHRA and CDR2 YSYEKL. The CDR3 consists of 15 residues. CDR3 sequence: CASSQALRGNTEAFF. CDR3 sequence (DNA): TGCGCCAGCAGCCAAGCCCTTAGGGGGAACACTGAAGCTTTCTTT.

This chain connects TRBV19 to TRBJ1-5; the D is unclear. There are 15 residues in the CDR3. V lost 7 bases and J 0 bases, leaving 13 bases between the germline ends. Germline V gene sequence: CDR1 LNHDA, CDR2 SQIVND (reference sequence). CDR3 loop: CASTPSQASNQPQHF. Written as DNA, the CDR3 is TGTGCCAGTACTCCCTCTCAGGCTAGCAATCAGCCCCAGCATTTT.

Comments on this clone: Germline and junction disagree at one end, which may indicate a read error. This rearrangement joins TRBV4-3 to TRBJ2-3, with D hard to call. The CDR3 totals 14 residues. Looked up from germline, CDR1 is LGHNA and CDR2 is YSLEER. In DNA, the CDR3 is TGCGCCAGCAGCCACAGTTCGAGCAAAGATACGCAGTATTTT. It specifies CASSHSSSKDTQYF.

The rearrangement links TRBV9 to TRBJ2-2, with D perhaps matching TRBD2 (6 bases). The CDR3 runs 17 residues. The germline gives CDR1 SGDLS, CDR2 YYNGEE. Trimming stripped 0 bases from V and 1 base from J, with 13 bases between. Here the CDR3 DNA reads TGTGCCAGCAGCGTAGCCCCGGGAGCGAAGAACACCGGGGAGCTGTTTTTT. Amino acids: CASSVAPGAKNTGELFF.

The chain is built from TRBV21-1 and TRBJ2-6. TRBV21-1 is given as a pseudogene. This CDR3 is 15 amino acids long. CDR3 protein: CASSKALLGANVLTF. The CDR3 DNA follows: TGTGCCAGCAGCAAAGCATTGCTCGGGGCCAACGTCCTGACTTTC.

As concerns this clone: A junction boundary mismatches the germline segment, possibly from a read error. This chain joins TRBV7-9 and TRBJ2-7, with D possibly being TRBD1 or TRBD2 (5 bases each). The CDR3 runs 16 residues. The germline CDR1 and CDR2 sequences are SEHNR and FQNEAQ (reference sequence). For the CDR3, the DNA is TGTGCCAGCAGCGGATCAAACCGGGACGGGACCTACGGGCAGTACTTC. Its protein is CASSGSNRDGTYGQYF.

This clone was seen once. The chain couples TRBV19 to TRBJ1-5; tentatively, D is TRBD1 (6 bases). CDR1 and CDR2 from the germline V gene are LNHDA and SQIVND (reference sequence). This CDR3 is 15 amino acids long. The V end was cut by 5 bases, the J end by 0 bases, with 11 bases between. DNA of the CDR3: TGTGCCAGTAGTGCAAGGACAGTTAGCAATCAGCCCCAGCATTTT. Translation gives CASSARTVSNQPQHF. The full variable domain, completed using reference TRBV19 and TRBJ1-5, is DGGITQSPKYLFRKEGQNVTLSCEQNLNHDAMYWYRQDPGQGLRLIYYSQIVNDFQKGDIAEGYSVSREKKESFPLTVTSAQKNPTAFYLCASSARTVSNQPQHFGDGTRLSIL.

The V and J genes are TRBV28 and TRBJ2-1; no definite D call. There are 12 residues in the CDR3. The germline V gene encodes CDR1 MDHEN and CDR2 SYDVKM. The ends were cut back, 4 bases at V and 10 bases at J, with 11 bases in the middle. DNA for the CDR3: TGTGCCAGCAGTTCCCCGGCGTGGGAGCAGTTCTTC. Protein: CASSSPAWEQFF. The variable domain in full, with the rest retrieved from reference TRBV28 and TRBJ2-1, is DVKVTQSSRYLVKRTGEKVFLECVQDMDHENMFWYRQDPGLGLRLIYFSYDVKMKEKGDIPEGYSVSREKKERFSLILESASTNQTSMYLCASSSPAWEQFFGPGTRLTVL.

The rearrangement uses TRBV27 and TRBJ2-1; D is uncertain. Trimming cost V 2 bases and J 2 bases, with 10 bases left between them. This CDR3 is built from 15 residues. CDR1 and CDR2 (germline): MNHEY, SMNVEV (reference sequence). CDR3 protein: CASSLTGSAYNEQFF. Written as DNA, the CDR3 is TGTGCCAGCAGTTTAACGGGCAGCGCCTACAATGAGCAGTTCTTC.

This rearrangement joins TRBV27 to TRBJ2-1; 8 bases line up with TRBD2. Germline lookup yields CDR1 MNHEY and CDR2 SMNVEV (reference sequence). J was trimmed by 4 bases and V by 2 bases; bases with no gene match: 10. CDR3 length: 17 amino acids. This chain's CDR3 is CASSLKSGLGQYNEQFF. In DNA form, the CDR3 reads TGTGCCAGCAGTTTAAAATCGGGACTAGGGCAATACAATGAGCAGTTCTTC.

This chain links TRBV5-1 with TRBJ2-7; 12 nucleotides line up with TRBD1. V was clipped by 3 bases and J by 0 bases; unmatched bases: 10. The CDR3 has 18 residues. Per the germline V gene, CDR1 is SGHRS and CDR2 is YFSETQ. The CDR3 is CASSSPGQGAQFSYEQYF. The CDR3, as DNA: TGCGCCAGCAGCTCTCCGGGACAGGGGGCTCAATTCTCCTACGAGCAGTACTTC.

This chain uses TRBV7-9 with TRBJ2-7; TRBD1 matches 8 bases. Trimming at V came to 4 bases and at J to 4 bases, leaving 12 bases not matched to a gene. This CDR3 region has 16 residues. Germline assignment: CDR1 SEHNR and CDR2 FQNEAQ (reference sequence). The CDR3 nucleotides are TGTGCCAGCAGCTCACCCCCGACAGGGGTCTCTTACGAGCAGTACTTC. Translating it yields CASSSPPTGVSYEQYF. Using reference TRBV7-9 and TRBJ2-7 for the parts outside the CDR3, the full variable domain is DTGVSQNPRHKITKRGQNVTFRCDPISEHNRLYWYRQTLGQGPEFLTYFQNEAQLEKSRLLSDRFSAERPKGSFSTLEIQRTEQGDSAMYLCASSSPPTGVSYEQYFGPGTRLTVT.

The genes are TRBV7-9 and TRBJ2-5; the match to TRBD1 covers 8 bases. The trim removed 4 bases at V and 9 bases at J, leaving 10 bases unmatched. This CDR3 is 14 amino acids long. Germline V gene sequence: CDR1 SEHNR, CDR2 FQNEAQ (reference sequence). As DNA, the CDR3 is TGTGCCAGCAGCTCATCCGGGACAGGCGGGTCCCAGTACTTC. Translation: CASSSSGTGGSQYF.

The J gene is TRBJ1-1, the V gene TRBV29-1, with 9 positions matching TRBD1. The CDR3 covers 12 residues. Germline V gives CDR1 SQVTM, CDR2 ANQGSEA. J lost 11 bases, V lost 3 bases, and 7 bases had no gene match. Here the CDR3 reads CSVEWGQGFAFF. The CDR3 DNA is TGCAGCGTTGAGTGGGGACAGGGCTTCGCTTTCTTT.

The J gene is TRBJ2-7, the V gene TRBV19, with 12 bases lining up with TRBD1. The CDR3 contains 16 residues. Germline loops: CDR1 LNHDA, CDR2 SQIVND (reference sequence). V dropped 5 bases and J dropped 4; count of bases not matched to a gene: 9. CDR3 amino acids: CASSPSPGQGAYEQYF. The DNA of the CDR3 is TGTGCCAGTAGTCCGTCGCCGGGACAGGGGGCTTACGAGCAGTACTTC. Looking up the rest from reference TRBV19 and TRBJ2-7 gives the full variable domain: DGGITQSPKYLFRKEGQNVTLSCEQNLNHDAMYWYRQDPGQGLRLIYYSQIVNDFQKGDIAEGYSVSREKKESFPLTVTSAQKNPTAFYLCASSPSPGQGAYEQYFGPGTRLTVT.

The CDR3 nucleotides are TGCAGCGTTGGTCCTAAACTCGGGGCAACTAATGAAAAACTGTTTTTT. Its protein is CSVGPKLGATNEKLFF. This chain connects TRBV29-1 to TRBJ1-4; no firm D call. Germline V gives CDR1 SQVTM, CDR2 ANQGSEA. V lost 4 bases to trimming and J lost 0 bases, with 15 bases between them. The CDR3 totals 16 residues. Together with reference TRBV29-1 and TRBJ1-4, the CDR3 gives the full variable domain: SAVISQKPSRDICQRGTSLTIQCQVDSQVTMMFWYRQQPGQSLTLIATANQGSEATYESGFVIDKFPISRPNLTFSTLTVSNMSPEDSSIYLCSVGPKLGATNEKLFFGSGTQLSVL.